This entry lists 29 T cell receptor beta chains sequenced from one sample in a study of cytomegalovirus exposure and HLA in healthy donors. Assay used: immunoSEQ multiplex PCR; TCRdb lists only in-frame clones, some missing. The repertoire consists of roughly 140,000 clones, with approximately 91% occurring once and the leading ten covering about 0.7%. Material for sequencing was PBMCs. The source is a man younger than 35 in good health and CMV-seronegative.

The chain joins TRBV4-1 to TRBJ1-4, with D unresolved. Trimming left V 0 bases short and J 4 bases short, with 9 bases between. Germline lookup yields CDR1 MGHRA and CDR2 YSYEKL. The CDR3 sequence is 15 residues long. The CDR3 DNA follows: TGCGCCAGCAGCCAAGAAGCACAGTTTAATGAAAAACTGTTTTTT. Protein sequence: CASSQEAQFNEKLFF.

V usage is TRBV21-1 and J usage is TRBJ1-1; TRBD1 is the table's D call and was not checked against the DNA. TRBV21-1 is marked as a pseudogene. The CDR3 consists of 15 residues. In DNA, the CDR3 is TGTGCCAGCAGCAGCCGGGACAGAGATAACACTGAAGCTTTCTTT. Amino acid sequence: CASSSRDRDNTEAFF.

The CDR3 is CASRKLPGQADYEQYV. CDR3 nucleotides: TGTGCCAGCAGAAAACTACCAGGACAGGCTGACTACGAGCAGTACGTC. The chain is built from TRBV7-8 and TRBJ2-7; 7 nucleotides agree with TRBD1. Trimming took 6 bases from V and 3 from J; bases not matched to a gene: 14. Germline V gene lookup returns CDR1 SGHVS and CDR2 FQNEAQ. This CDR3 is built from 16 residues.

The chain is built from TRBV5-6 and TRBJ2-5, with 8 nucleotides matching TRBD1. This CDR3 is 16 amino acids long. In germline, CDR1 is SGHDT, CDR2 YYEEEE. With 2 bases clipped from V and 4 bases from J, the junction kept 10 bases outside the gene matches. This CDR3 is CASSLRTGTWGETQYF. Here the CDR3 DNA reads TGTGCCAGCAGCTTAAGGACAGGGACTTGGGGAGAGACCCAGTACTTC.

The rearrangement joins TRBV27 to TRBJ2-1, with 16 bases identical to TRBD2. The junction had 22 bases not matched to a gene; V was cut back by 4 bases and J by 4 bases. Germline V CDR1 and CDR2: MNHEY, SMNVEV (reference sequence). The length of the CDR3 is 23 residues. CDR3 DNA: TGTGCCAGCAGTTCTATGGGACTAGCGGGAGGGCCGGGTATGGGTTGGGCGTACAATGAGCAGTTCTTC. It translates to CASSSMGLAGGPGMGWAYNEQFF.

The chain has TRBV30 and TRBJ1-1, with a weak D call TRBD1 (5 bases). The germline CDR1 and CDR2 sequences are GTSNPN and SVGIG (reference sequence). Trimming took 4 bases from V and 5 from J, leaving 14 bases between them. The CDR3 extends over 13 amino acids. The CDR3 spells CAWMGGDWTEAFF. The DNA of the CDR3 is TGTGCCTGGATGGGGGGGGATTGGACTGAAGCTTTCTTT.

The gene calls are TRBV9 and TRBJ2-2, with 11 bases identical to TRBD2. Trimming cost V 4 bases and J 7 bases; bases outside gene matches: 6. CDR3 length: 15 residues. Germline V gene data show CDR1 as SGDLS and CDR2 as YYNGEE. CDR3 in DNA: TGTGCCAGCAGCTCACTAGCGGGGGATGTCGGGGAGCTGTTTTTT. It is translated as CASSSLAGDVGELFF.

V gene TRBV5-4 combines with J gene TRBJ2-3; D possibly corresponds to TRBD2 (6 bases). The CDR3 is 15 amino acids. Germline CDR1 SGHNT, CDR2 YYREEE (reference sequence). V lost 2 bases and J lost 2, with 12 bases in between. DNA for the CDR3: TGTGCCAGCAGCTTAGATAGCGGTTCCACAGATACGCAGTATTTT. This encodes CASSLDSGSTDTQYF.

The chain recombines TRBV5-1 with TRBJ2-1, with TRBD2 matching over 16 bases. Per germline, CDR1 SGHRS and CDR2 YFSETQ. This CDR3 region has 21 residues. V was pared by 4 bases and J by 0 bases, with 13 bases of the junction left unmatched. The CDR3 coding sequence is TGCGCCAGCAGCCGTGGGACTAGCGGGAGGGCCCCACTCAGCTCCTACAATGAGCAGTTCTTC. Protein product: CASSRGTSGRAPLSSYNEQFF.

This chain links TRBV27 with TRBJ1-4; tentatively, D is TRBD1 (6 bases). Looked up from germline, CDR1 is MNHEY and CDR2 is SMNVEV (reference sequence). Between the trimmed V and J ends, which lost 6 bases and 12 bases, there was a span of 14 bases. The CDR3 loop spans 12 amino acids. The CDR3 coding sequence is TGTGCCAGCAGCAGGGGCAGAGGGGAACTGTTTTTT. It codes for CASSRGRGELFF. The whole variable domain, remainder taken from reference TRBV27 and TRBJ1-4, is EAQVTQNPRYLITVTGKKLTVTCSQNMNHEYMSWYRQDPGLGLRQIYYSMNVEVTDKGDVPEGYKVSRKEKRNFPLILESPSPNQTSLYFCASSRGRGELFFGSGTQLSVL.

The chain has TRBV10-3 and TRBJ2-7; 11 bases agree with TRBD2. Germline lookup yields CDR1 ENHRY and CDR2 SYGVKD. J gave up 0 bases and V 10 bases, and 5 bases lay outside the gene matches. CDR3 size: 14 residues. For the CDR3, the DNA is TGTGCCACCCTAGCGGGGGGATCCTCCTACGAGCAGTACGTC. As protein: CATLAGGSSYEQYV.

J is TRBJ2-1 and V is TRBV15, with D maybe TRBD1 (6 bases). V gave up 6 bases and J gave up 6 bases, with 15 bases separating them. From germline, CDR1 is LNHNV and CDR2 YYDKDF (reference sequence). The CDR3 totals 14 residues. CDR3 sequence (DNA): TGTGCCACCAGTAAGGACAGAAATCTCAATGAGCAGTTCTTC. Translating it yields CATSKDRNLNEQFF. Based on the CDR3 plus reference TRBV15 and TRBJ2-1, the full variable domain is DAMVIQNPRYQVTQFGKPVTLSCSQTLNHNVMYWYQQKSSQAPKLLFHYYDKDFNNEADTPDNFQSRRPNTSFCFLDIRSPGLGDTAMYLCATSKDRNLNEQFFGPGTRLTVL.

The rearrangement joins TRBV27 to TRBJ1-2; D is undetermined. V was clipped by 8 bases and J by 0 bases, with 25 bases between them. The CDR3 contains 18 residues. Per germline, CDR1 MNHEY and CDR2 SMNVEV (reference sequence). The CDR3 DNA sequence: TGTGCCAGCGATGTGAGTAAGTTTTGGGCAGCAACTAACTATGGCTACACCTTC. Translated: CASDVSKFWAATNYGYTF.

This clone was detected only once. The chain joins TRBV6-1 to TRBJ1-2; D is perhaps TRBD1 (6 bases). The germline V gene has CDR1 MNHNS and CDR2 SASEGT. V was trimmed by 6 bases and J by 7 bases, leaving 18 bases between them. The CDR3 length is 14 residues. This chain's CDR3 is CASSLLQGSGGYTF. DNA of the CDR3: TGTGCCAGCAGCCTACTACAGGGTAGTGGTGGCTACACCTTC.

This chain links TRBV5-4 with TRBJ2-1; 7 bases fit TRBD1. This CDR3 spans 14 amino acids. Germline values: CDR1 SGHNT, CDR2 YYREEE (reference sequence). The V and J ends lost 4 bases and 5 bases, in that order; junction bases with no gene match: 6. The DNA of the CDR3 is TGTGCCAGCAGCCCTCCGACAGGGAACAATGAGCAGTTCTTC. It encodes CASSPPTGNNEQFF.

The CDR3 DNA reads TGCGCCAGCAGCCAAGATCAGGGACTAGCGGGAGGATATAATGAGCAGTTCTTC. This gives the protein CASSQDQGLAGGYNEQFF. V usage is TRBV4-3 and J usage is TRBJ2-1; 15 bases match TRBD2. The CDR3 spans 18 residues. V trimming: 0 bases; J trimming: 7 bases; junction bases outside the gene matches: 7. Germline V gene sequence: CDR1 LGHNA, CDR2 YSLEER.

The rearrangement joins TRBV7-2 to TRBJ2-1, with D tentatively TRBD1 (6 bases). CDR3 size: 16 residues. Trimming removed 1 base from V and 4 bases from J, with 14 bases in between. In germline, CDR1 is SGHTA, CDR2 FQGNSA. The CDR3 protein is CASSLVSGTRYNEQFF. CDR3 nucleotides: TGTGCCAGCAGCTTAGTATCGGGGACAAGATACAATGAGCAGTTCTTC.

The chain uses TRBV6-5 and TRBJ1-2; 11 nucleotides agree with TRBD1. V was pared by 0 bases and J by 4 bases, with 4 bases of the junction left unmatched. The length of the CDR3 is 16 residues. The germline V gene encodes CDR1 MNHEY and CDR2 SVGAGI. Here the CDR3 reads CASSYSGQGASYGYTF. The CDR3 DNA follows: TGTGCCAGCAGTTACTCCGGACAGGGGGCGAGCTATGGCTACACCTTC.

The CDR3 DNA is TGTGCCATCAGTTCGACAGGGGCAGATGGCTACACCTTC. The encoded protein is CAISSTGADGYTF. The V call is TRBV10-3, the J call TRBJ1-2; 8 bases agree with TRBD1. This CDR3 is 13 amino acids long. V shed 5 bases and J 6 bases; nucleotides not matched to a gene: 5. Germline-derived CDR1 and CDR2 are ENHRY and SYGVKD.

Here the CDR3 reads CASNLAGANTGELFF. In DNA form, the CDR3 reads TGTGCCAGCAACCTAGCGGGAGCGAACACCGGGGAGCTGTTTTTT. The chain uses TRBV14 and TRBJ2-2, with 10 bases identical to TRBD2. CDR1 SGHDN and CDR2 FVKESK come from the germline V gene. V lost 7 bases to trimming and J lost 0 bases; unmatched junction nucleotides: 2. CDR3 length: 15 amino acids.

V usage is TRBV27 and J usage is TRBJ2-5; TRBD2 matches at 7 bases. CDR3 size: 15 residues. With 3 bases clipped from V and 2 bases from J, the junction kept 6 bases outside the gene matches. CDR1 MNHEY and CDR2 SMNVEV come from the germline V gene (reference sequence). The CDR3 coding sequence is TGTGCCAGCAGTTTCTGGGCTAGCGGACAAGAGACCCAGTACTTC. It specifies CASSFWASGQETQYF.

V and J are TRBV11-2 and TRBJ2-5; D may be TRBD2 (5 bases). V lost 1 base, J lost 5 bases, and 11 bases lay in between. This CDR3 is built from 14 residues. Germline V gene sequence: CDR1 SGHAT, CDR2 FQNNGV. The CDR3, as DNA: TGTGCCAGCAGCTTAGCGTTCGCGGGTGAGACCCAGTACTTC. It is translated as CASSLAFAGETQYF.

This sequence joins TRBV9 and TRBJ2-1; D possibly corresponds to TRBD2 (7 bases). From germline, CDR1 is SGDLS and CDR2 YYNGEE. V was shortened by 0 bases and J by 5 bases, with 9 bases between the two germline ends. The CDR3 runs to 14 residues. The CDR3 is CASSVEGGNNEQFF. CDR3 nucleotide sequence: TGTGCCAGCAGCGTAGAGGGGGGGAACAATGAGCAGTTCTTC.

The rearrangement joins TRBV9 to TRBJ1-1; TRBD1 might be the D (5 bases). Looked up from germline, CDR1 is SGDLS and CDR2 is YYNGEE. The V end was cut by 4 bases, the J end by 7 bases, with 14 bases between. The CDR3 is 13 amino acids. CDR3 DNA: TGTGCCAGCAGCCCCTCGGACACTTTTGAAGCTTTCTTT. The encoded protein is CASSPSDTFEAFF.

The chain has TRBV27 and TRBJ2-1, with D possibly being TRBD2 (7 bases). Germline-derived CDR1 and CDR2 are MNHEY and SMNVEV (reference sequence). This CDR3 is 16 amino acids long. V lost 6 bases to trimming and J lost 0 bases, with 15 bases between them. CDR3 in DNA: TGTGCCAGCAGCACGGGGGGCCTCCTCTCCTACAATGAGCAGTTCTTC. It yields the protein CASSTGGLLSYNEQFF.

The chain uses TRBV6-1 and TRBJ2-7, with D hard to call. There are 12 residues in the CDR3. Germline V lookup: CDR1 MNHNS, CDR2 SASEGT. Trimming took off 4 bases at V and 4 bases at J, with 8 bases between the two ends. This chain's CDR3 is CASSAQSYEQYF. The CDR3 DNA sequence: TGTGCCAGCAGTGCCCAGTCGTACGAGCAGTACTTC.

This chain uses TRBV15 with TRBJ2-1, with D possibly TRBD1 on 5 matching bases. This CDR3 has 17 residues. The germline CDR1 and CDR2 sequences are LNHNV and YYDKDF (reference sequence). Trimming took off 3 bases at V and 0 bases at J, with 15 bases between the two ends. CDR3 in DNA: TGTGCCACCAGCAGCGAGACAGCCAGAAGCTCCTACAATGAGCAGTTCTTC. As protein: CATSSETARSSYNEQFF.

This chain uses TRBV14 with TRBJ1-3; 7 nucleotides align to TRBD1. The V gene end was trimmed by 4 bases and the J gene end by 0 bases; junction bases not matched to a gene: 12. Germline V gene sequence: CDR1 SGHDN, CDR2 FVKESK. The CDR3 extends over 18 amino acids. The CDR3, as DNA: TGTGCCAGCAGCCTCTACCCCGGGACAGTGCTCTCTGGAAACACCATATATTTT. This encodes CASSLYPGTVLSGNTIYF.

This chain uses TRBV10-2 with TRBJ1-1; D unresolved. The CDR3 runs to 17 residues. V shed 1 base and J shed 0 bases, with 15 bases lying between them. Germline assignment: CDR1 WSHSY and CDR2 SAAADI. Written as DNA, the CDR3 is TGCGCCAGCAGTGAGTTAGGGAGGTTCAAAATGAACACTGAAGCTTTCTTT. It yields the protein CASSELGRFKMNTEAFF.